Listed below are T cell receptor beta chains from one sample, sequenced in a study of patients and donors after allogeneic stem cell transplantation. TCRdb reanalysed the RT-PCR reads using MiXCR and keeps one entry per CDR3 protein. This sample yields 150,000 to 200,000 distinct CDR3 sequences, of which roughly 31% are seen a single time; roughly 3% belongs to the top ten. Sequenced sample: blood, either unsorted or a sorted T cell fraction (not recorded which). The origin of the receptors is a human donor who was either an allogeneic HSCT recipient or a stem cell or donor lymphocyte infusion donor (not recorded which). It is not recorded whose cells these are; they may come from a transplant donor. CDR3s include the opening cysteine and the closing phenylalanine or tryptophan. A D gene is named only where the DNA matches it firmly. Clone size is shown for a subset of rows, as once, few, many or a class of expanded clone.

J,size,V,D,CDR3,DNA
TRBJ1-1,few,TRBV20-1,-,CSARDRGRGGEAFF,TGCAGTGCTAGAGATCGGGGCAGGGGTGGAGAAGCTTTCTTT
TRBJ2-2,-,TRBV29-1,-,CSVESSPTGELFF,TGCAGCGTTGAGTCCAGTCCAACCGGGGAGCTGTTTTTT
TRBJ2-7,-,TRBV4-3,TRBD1,CASSQVWTGPYEQYF,TGCGCCAGCAGCCAAGTGTGGACAGGGCCCTACGAGCAGTACTTC
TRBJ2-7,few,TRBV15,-,CATSTQTTYEQYF,TGTGCCACCAGCACTCAGACCACCTACGAGCAGTACTTC
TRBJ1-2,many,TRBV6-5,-,CASSYSRLDNYGYTF,TGTGCCAGCAGTTACTCAAGGTTGGATAACTATGGCTACACCTTC
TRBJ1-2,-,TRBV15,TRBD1,CATSSGTGDRGYTF,TGTGCCACCAGCAGTGGGACAGGGGATCGCGGCTACACCTTC
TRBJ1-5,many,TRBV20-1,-,CSARDLVSKRGNQPQHF,TGCAGTGCTAGAGATCTTGTTTCCAAGCGGGGCAATCAGCCCCAGCATTTT
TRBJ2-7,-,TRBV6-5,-,CASSYSISGTYEQYF,TGTGCCAGCAGTTACTCGATTTCGGGGACCTACGAGCAGTACTTC
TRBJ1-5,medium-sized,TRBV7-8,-,CASSPTRQINSNQPQHF,TGTGCCAGCAGCCCTACGCGACAGATCAATAGCAATCAGCCCCAGCATTTT
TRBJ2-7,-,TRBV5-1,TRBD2,CASTWDGRQTSYEQYF,TGCGCCAGCACTTGGGACGGGAGGCAGACCTCCTACGAGCAGTACTTC
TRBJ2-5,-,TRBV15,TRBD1,CATSSVGGPQETQYF,TGTGCCACCAGCAGTGTAGGGGGCCCACAAGAGACCCAGTACTTC
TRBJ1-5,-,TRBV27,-,CASSLRAWNQPQHF,TGTGCCAGCAGTTTACGGGCATGGAATCAGCCCCAGCATTTT
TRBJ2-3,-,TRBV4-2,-,CASSQDLDTQYF,TGTGCCAGCAGCCAAGATCTGGATACGCAGTATTTT
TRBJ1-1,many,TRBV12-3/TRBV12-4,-,CASSLRYLAFF,TGTGCCAGCAGTTTGAGGTACTTAGCTTTCTTT
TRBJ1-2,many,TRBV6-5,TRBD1,CATGTGTFYGYTF,TGTGCCACCGGGACAGGAACTTTCTATGGCTACACCTTC
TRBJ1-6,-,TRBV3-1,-,CASSPTPGYSSYNSPLHF,TGTGCCAGCAGCCCCACGCCCGGGTACAGCTCCTATAATTCACCCCTCCACTTT
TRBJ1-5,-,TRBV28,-,CASRSRQPRHF,TGTGCCAGCAGGAGCAGGCAGCCCCGGCATTTT
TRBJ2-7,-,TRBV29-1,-,CSVEEYYEQYF,TGCAGCGTTGAAGAGTACTACGAGCAGTACTTC
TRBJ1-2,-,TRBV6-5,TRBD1,CASRSQGARANYGYTF,TGTGCCAGCAGGTCACAGGGGGCGAGAGCTAACTATGGCTACACCTTC
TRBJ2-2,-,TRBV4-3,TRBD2,CASSQPPGTSGIMTGELFF,TGCGCCAGCAGCCAACCGCCCGGGACTAGCGGGATCATGACCGGGGAGCTGTTTTTT
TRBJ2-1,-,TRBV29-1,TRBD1,CSARTGGHNEQFF,TGCAGCGCCCGGACAGGAGGACACAATGAGCAGTTCTTC
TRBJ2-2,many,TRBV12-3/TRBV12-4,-,CASSFGGSTNTGELFF,TGTGCCAGCAGCTTTGGGGGGAGCACGAACACCGGGGAGCTGTTTTTT
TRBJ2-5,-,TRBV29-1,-,CSVTRGLETQYF,TGCAGCGTTACCCGGGGGCTTGAGACCCAGTACTTC
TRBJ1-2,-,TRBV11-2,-,CASTLTGNYGYTF,TGTGCCAGCACCCTAACGGGGAACTATGGCTACACCTTC
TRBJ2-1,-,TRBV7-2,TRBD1,CASSLFPWTGTNEQFF,TGTGCCAGCAGCTTATTCCCCTGGACAGGGACCAATGAGCAGTTCTTC
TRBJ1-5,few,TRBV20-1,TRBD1,CSATSDRGPGDF,TGCAGTGCTACTTCGGACAGGGGCCCTGGGGATTTT
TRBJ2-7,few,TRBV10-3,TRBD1,CAIRGGQGTYEQYF,TGTGCCATCCGCGGAGGACAGGGAACGTACGAGCAGTACTTC
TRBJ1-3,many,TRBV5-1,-,CASSLDKGNTIYF,TGCGCCAGCAGCTTGGATAAGGGAAACACCATATATTTT
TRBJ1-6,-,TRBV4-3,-,CASSQGEETPLHF,TGCGCCAGCAGCCAAGGGGAGGAGACACCCCTCCACTTT
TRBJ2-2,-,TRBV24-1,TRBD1,CATSGTGLGLDAGELFF,TGTGCCACCAGTGGGACAGGCCTAGGGCTGGATGCCGGGGAGCTGTTTTTT
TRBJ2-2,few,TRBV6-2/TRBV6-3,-,CASSNQRADTGELFF,TGTGCCAGCAGTAACCAGCGGGCGGACACCGGGGAGCTGTTTTTT
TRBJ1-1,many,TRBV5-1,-,CASSLGPEAFF,TGCGCCAGTTCCTTAGGCCCTGAAGCTTTCTTT
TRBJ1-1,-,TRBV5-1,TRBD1,CASSSDREGTEAFF,TGCGCCAGCAGCTCGGACAGGGAGGGGACTGAAGCTTTCTTT
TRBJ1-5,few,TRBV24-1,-,CATSDSSGTGYNQPQHF,TGTGCCACCAGTGATTCCTCTGGAACAGGGTACAATCAGCCCCAGCATTTT
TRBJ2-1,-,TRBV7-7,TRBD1,CASSLGGFRRYNEQFF,TGTGCTAGCAGCTTAGGGGGCTTTAGACGGTACAATGAGCAGTTCTTC
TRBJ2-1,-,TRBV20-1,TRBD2,CSALAGGYNEQFF,TGCAGTGCCCTAGCGGGAGGGTACAATGAGCAGTTCTTC
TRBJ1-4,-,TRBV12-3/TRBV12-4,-,CASSLRNGEKLFF,TGTGCCAGCAGTTTAAGGAATGGAGAAAAACTGTTTTTT
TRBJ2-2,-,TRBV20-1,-,CSARGFLPGTKNTGELFF,TGCAGTGCTAGAGGCTTTCTTCCCGGGACCAAAAACACCGGGGAGCTGTTTTTT
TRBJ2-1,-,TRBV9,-,CASSVTGAAYNEQFF,TGTGCCAGCAGCGTAACGGGAGCTGCCTACAATGAGCAGTTCTTC
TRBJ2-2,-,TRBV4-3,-,CASSQTVGAGELFF,TGCGCCAGCAGCCAAACCGTGGGCGCCGGGGAGCTGTTTTTT
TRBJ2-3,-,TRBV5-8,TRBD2,CASSLGTSGRATDTQYF,TGTGCCAGCAGCTTGGGGACGAGCGGGAGAGCCACAGATACGCAGTATTTT
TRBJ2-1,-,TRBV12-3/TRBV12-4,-,CASSSEPGRYNEQFF,TGTGCCAGCAGCTCTGAACCGGGGCGATACAATGAGCAGTTCTTC
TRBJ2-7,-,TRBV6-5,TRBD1,CASSYSGGSEEQYF,TGTGCCAGCAGTTACTCAGGGGGCTCGGAAGAGCAGTACTTC
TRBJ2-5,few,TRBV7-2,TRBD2,CASSLTTSGYQETQYF,TGTGCCAGCAGTCTCACGACTAGCGGGTACCAAGAGACCCAGTACTTC
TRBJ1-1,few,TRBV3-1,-,CASSHEAGGTEAFF,TGTGCCAGCAGCCACGAGGCCGGGGGGACTGAAGCTTTCTTT
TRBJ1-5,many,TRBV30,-,CAWSVQANQPQHF,TGTGCCTGGAGTGTGCAGGCGAATCAGCCCCAGCATTTT
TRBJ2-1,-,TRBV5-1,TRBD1,CASRDRGLNEQFF,TGCGCCAGCAGGGACAGGGGCCTAAATGAGCAGTTCTTC
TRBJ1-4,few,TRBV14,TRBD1,CASSRTGGNEKLFF,TGTGCCAGCAGCCGAACAGGGGGGAATGAAAAACTGTTTTTT
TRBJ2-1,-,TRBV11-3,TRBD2,CASSPKEREKQFF,TGTGCCAGCTCCCCGAAGGAGCGGGAGAAGCAGTTCTTC
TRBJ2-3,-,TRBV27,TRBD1,CASSLTGQSTDTQYF,TGTGCCAGCAGTCTCACGGGACAGAGCACAGATACGCAGTATTTT
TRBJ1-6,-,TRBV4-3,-,CASSQEWTSLNSPLHF,TGCGCCAGCAGCCAAGAATGGACAAGTTTGAATTCACCCCTCCACTTT
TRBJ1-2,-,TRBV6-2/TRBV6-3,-,CASSPDNSLLFMTKF,TGTGCCAGCAGCCCGGACAACTCGTTACTATTTATGACGAAATTC
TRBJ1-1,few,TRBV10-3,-,CAISDRENTEAFF,TGTGCCATCAGTGACAGGGAAAACACTGAAGCTTTCTTT
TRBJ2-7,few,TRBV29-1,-,CSVEGRERTEQYF,TGCAGCGTTGAGGGCCGAGAGCGCACCGAGCAGTACTTC
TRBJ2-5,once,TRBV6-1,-,CASGDTSHQETQYF,TGTGCCAGCGGGGACACGTCCCATCAAGAGACCCAGTACTTC